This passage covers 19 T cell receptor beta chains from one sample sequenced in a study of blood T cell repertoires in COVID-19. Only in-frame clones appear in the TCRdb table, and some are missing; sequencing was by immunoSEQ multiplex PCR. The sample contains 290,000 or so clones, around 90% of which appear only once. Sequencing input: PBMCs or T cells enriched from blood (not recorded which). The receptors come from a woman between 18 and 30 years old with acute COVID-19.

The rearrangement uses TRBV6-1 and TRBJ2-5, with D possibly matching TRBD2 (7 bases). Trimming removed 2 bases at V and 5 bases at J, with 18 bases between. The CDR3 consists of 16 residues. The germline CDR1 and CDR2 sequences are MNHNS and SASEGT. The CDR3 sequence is CASSEMLIGGEETQYF. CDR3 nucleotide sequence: TGTGCCAGCAGTGAAATGCTTATAGGGGGGGAGGAGACCCAGTACTTC.

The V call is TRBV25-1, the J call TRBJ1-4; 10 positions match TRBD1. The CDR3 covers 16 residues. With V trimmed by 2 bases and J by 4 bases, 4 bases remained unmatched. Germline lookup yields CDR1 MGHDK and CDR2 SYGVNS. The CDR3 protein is CASSERTGGINEKLFF. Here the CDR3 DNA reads TGTGCCAGCAGTGAACGGACAGGGGGGATTAATGAAAAACTGTTTTTT. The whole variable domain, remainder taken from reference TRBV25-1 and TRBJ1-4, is EADIYQTPRYLVIGTGKKITLECSQTMGHDKMYWYQQDPGMELHLIHYSYGVNSTEKGDLSSESTVSRIRTEHFPLTLESARPSHTSQYLCASSERTGGINEKLFFGSGTQLSVL.

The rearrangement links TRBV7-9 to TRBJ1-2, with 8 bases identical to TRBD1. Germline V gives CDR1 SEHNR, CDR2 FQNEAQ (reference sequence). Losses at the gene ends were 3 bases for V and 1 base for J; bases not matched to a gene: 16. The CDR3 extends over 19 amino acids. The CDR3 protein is CASSLGFKSQGADNYGYTF. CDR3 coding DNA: TGTGCCAGCAGCTTGGGGTTTAAGTCTCAGGGGGCTGATAACTATGGCTACACCTTC.

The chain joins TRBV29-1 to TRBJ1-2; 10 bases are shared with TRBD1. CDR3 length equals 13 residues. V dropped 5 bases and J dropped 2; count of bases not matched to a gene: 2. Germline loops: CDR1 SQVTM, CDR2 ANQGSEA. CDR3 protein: CSVWGQGNYGYTF. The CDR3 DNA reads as TGCAGCGTTTGGGGACAGGGGAACTATGGCTACACCTTC. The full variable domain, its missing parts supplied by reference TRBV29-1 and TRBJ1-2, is SAVISQKPSRDICQRGTSLTIQCQVDSQVTMMFWYRQQPGQSLTLIATANQGSEATYESGFVIDKFPISRPNLTFSTLTVSNMSPEDSSIYLCSVWGQGNYGYTFGSGTRLTVV.

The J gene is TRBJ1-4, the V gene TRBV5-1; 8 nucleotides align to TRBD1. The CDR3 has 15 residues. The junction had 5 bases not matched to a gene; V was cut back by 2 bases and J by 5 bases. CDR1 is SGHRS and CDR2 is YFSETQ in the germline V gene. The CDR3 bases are TGCGCCAGCAGCTTTACAGGGGGGCAAAATGAAAAACTGTTTTTT. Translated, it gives CASSFTGGQNEKLFF. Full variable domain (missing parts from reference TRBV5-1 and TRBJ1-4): KAGVTQTPRYLIKTRGQQVTLSCSPISGHRSVSWYQQTPGQGLQFLFEYFSETQRNKGNFPGRFSGRQFSNSRSEMNVSTLELGDSALYLCASSFTGGQNEKLFFGSGTQLSVL.

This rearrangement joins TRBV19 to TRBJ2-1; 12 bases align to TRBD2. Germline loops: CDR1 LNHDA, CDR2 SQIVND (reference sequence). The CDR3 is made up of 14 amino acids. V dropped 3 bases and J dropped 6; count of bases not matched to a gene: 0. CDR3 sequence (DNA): TGTGCCAGTAGTATGACTAGCGGGAGCAATGAGCAGTTCTTC. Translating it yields CASSMTSGSNEQFF.

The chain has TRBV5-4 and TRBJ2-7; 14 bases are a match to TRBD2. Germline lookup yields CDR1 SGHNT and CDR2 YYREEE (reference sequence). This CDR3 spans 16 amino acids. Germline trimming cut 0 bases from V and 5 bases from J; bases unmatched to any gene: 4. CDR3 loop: CASSLDGTSGSNEQYF. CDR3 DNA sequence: TGTGCCAGCAGCTTGGACGGGACTAGCGGGAGTAACGAGCAGTACTTC. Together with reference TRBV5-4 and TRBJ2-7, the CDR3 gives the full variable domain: ETGVTQSPTHLIKTRGQQVTLRCSSQSGHNTVSWYQQALGQGPQFIFQYYREEENGRGNFPPRFSGLQFPNYSSELNVNALELDDSALYLCASSLDGTSGSNEQYFGPGTRLTVT.

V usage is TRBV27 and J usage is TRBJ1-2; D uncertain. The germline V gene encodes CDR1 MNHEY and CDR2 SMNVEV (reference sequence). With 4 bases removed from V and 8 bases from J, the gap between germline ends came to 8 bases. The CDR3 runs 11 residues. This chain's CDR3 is CASSSRRGYTF. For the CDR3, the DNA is TGTGCCAGCAGTTCCCGGAGAGGCTACACCTTC.

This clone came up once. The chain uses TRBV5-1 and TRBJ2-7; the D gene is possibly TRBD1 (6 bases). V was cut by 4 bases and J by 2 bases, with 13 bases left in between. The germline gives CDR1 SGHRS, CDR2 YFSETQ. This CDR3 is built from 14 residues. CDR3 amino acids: CASSPDSTTYEQYF. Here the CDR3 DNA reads TGCGCCAGCAGCCCGGACAGCACTACCTACGAGCAGTACTTC.

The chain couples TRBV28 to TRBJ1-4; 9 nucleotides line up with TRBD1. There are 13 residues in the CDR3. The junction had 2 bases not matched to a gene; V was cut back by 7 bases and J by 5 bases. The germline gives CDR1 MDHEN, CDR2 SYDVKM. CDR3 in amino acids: CASKGQGNEKLFF. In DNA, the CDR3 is TGTGCCAGCAAGGGACAGGGAAATGAAAAACTGTTTTTT. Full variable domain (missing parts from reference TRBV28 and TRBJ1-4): DVKVTQSSRYLVKRTGEKVFLECVQDMDHENMFWYRQDPGLGLRLIYFSYDVKMKEKGDIPEGYSVSREKKERFSLILESASTNQTSMYLCASKGQGNEKLFFGSGTQLSVL.

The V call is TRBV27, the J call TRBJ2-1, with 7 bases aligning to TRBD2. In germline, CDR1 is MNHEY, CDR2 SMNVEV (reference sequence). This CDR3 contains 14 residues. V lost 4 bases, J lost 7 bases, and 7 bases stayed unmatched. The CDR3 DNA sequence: TGTGCCAGCAGTTGGGCTAGCGGTAGGAATGAGCAGTTCTTC. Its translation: CASSWASGRNEQFF.

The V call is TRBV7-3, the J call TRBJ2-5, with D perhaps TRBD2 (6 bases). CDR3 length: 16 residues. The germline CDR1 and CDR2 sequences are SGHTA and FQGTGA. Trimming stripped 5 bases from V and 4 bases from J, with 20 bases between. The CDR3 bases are TGTGCCAGCAGCCCCTACGGAGAGGGGCGGGGAGAGACCCAGTACTTC. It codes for CASSPYGEGRGETQYF.

CDR3 sequence: CASSFKQSNYGYTF. Here the CDR3 DNA reads TGTGCCAGCAGTTTTAAACAGTCTAACTATGGCTACACCTTC. The V and J genes are TRBV28 and TRBJ1-2; no reliable D call. This CDR3 is built from 14 residues. Germline-derived CDR1 and CDR2 are MDHEN and SYDVKM. The V and J ends lost 3 bases and 0 bases respectively, with 8 bases between them.

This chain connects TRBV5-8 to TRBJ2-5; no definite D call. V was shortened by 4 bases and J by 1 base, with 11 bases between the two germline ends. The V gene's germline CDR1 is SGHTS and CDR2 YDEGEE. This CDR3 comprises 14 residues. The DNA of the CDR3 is TGTGCCAGCAGCCCCCCCGCGGCCCAAGAGACCCAGTACTTC. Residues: CASSPPAAQETQYF. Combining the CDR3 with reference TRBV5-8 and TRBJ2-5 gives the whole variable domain EAGVTQSPTHLIKTRGQQATLRCSPISGHTSVYWYQQALGLGLQFLLWYDEGEERNRGNFPPRFSGRQFPNYSSELNVNALELEDSALYLCASSPPAAQETQYFGPGTRLLVL.

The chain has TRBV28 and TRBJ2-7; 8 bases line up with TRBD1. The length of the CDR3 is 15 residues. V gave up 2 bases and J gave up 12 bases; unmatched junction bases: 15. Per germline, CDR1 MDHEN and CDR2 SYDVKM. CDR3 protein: CASSLDSGGVRPPYF. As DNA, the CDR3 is TGTGCCAGCAGTTTAGATTCAGGGGGCGTTCGCCCCCCGTACTTC.

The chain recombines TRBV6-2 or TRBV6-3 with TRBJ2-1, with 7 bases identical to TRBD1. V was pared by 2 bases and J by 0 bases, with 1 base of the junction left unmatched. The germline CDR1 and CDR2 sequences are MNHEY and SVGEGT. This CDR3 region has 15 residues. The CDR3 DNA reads TGTGCCAGCAGTTACAGGGGGCCCTCCTACAATGAGCAGTTCTTC. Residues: CASSYRGPSYNEQFF.

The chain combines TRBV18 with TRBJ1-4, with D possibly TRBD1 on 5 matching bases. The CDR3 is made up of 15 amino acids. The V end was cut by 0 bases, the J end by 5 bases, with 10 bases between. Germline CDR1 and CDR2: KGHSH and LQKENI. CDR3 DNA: TGTGCCAGCTCACCACCGATGGGGCGCAATGAAAAACTGTTTTTT. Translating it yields CASSPPMGRNEKLFF.

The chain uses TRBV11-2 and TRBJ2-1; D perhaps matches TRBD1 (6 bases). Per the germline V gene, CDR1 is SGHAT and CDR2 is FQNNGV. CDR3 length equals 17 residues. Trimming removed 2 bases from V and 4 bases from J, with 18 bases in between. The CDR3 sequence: CASSLSTTGWGYNEQFF. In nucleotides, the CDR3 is TGTGCCAGCAGCTTATCAACTACAGGGTGGGGGTACAATGAGCAGTTCTTC.

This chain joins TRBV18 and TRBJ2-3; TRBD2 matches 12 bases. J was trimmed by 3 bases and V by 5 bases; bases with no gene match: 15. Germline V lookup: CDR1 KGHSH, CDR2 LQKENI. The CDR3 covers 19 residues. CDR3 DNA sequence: TGTGCCAGCTCATCATTCACTAGCGGGGGGAGCACAGGGACAGATACGCAGTATTTT. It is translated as CASSSFTSGGSTGTDTQYF.